This T cell receptor beta chain was retrieved from a study of blood T cell repertoires in COVID-19. Study-wide context: Donors in the United States, Italy and Spain gave samples during acute or convalescent COVID-19. The analysed material was cDNA or gDNA that came from T cells, B-cell-depleted T cells, or PBMCs.

CDR3 length: 13 amino acids. V gave up 5 bases and J gave up 1 base, with 9 bases separating them. This table comes from immunoSEQ multiplex PCR, and its TCRdb copy is limited to in-frame clones, with some not included. The profile covers 220,000 or so clones, with about 85% appearing a single time and approximately 2.6% taken by the ten largest. This TCR came from a man between 50 and 59 years old who had recovered from COVID-19. The gene calls are TRBV12-3 or TRBV12-4 and TRBJ2-7; D is undetermined. What was sequenced was peripheral blood. The CDR3 protein is CASSPADSYEQYF. CDR3 sequence (DNA): TGTGCCAGCAGTCCCGCGGATTCCTACGAGCAGTACTTC.